This T cell receptor (beta chain) comes out of a study of T cell responses to AZD1222 COVID-19 vaccine. This CDR3 region has 13 residues. V lost 4 bases, J lost 0 bases, and 10 bases lay in between. Germline V CDR1 and CDR2: SQVTM, ANQGSEA. The table came from immunoSEQ multiplex PCR; TCRdb's copy has only in-frame clones and leaves some out. The sample lists 95,000 to 150,000 clones; approximately 90% were seen once. Whole-study findings and limits: As reported, nearly half of all spike-specific TCRs target variant regions that are unmutated. Just six or seven AZD1222 recipients tested seropositive at baseline.

Concerning this clone: Its antigen remains unidentified.

The sequencing here drew on peripheral blood, taken on day 0 of MenACWY control vaccination. This chain uses TRBV29-1 with TRBJ2-7; the D gene is possibly TRBD1 (5 bases). The clonotype was recovered from an adult in good health. CDR3 amino acids: CSVVQGPSYEQYF. In DNA, the CDR3 is TGCAGCGTTGTCCAGGGTCCCTCCTACGAGCAGTACTTC.